These 27 T cell receptor beta chains originate from one sample sequenced in a study of T cell responses to AZD1222 COVID-19 vaccine. TCRdb's table, derived via immunoSEQ multiplex PCR, lists solely in-frame clones and lacks some. Counted here are tens of thousands of clones, around 90% occurring once; the ten biggest clones make up about 7%. The sample in question was peripheral blood, obtained on day 0 of AZD1222 vaccination. Receptors were obtained from an adult in good health.

The CDR3 loop is CASSVSGREETQYF. The CDR3 region has the DNA TGTGCCAGCAGCGTAAGTGGTCGAGAAGAGACCCAGTACTTC. V is TRBV9 and J is TRBJ2-5; no clear D gene. The CDR3 runs to 14 residues. Trimming pared 1 base from V and 3 bases from J, leaving 10 bases between. The germline V gene encodes CDR1 SGDLS and CDR2 YYNGEE.

This sequence joins TRBV6-2 or TRBV6-3 and TRBJ1-2; D not certain. Germline V gene data show CDR1 as MNHEY and CDR2 as SVGEGT. V was pared by 2 bases and J by 6 bases, with 19 bases between. The CDR3 loop spans 16 amino acids. The CDR3 region has the DNA TGTGCCAGCAGTTACGGTGGTTCTACGATGGCGAATGGCTACACCTTC. Its translation: CASSYGGSTMANGYTF.

This clone was seen once. The V and J genes are TRBV28 and TRBJ1-2; D perhaps matches TRBD1 (5 bases). CDR1 MDHEN and CDR2 SYDVKM come from the germline V gene. V was pared by 4 bases and J by 2 bases, with 5 bases between. This CDR3 comprises 12 residues. The CDR3 sequence: CASSSGNYGYTF. The CDR3 DNA sequence: TGTGCCAGCAGTTCAGGGAACTATGGCTACACCTTC.

This clone has a handful of counts. The rearrangement uses TRBV28 and TRBJ1-4; unclear D gene. V was trimmed by 1 base and J by 7 bases, leaving 4 bases between them. CDR3 size: 12 residues. The V gene's germline CDR1 is MDHEN and CDR2 SYDVKM. CDR3 residues: CASSLYGEKLFF. The CDR3 DNA follows: TGTGCCAGCAGTTTATATGGTGAAAAACTGTTTTTT.

This clone came up once. This chain connects TRBV7-3 to TRBJ2-5, with D maybe TRBD2 (5 bases). The CDR3 length is 13 residues. Germline loops: CDR1 SGHTA, CDR2 FQGTGA. V lost 6 bases to trimming and J lost 2 bases, with 10 bases between them. The CDR3 protein is CASSPGVQETQYF. The CDR3 bases are TGTGCCAGCAGTCCCGGGGTGCAAGAGACCCAGTACTTC.

This clone was observed once. The chain uses TRBV5-8 and TRBJ1-3; D call uncertain. The CDR3 totals 15 residues. V lost 4 bases, J lost 2 bases, and 13 bases lay in between. Germline V gene lookup returns CDR1 SGHTS and CDR2 YDEGEE. The CDR3 DNA reads TGTGCCAGCAGCCCCCTAAGCGGGACTGGAAACACCATATATTTT. Translated: CASSPLSGTGNTIYF.

This clone was counted only a few times. This chain joins TRBV19 and TRBJ1-1, with TRBD1 as a possible D gene (6 bases). CDR1 and CDR2 from the germline V gene are LNHDA and SQIVND (reference sequence). Deletions cut 5 bases from V and 3 bases from J, with 16 bases between. The CDR3 is 15 residues long. The CDR3 DNA reads as TGTGCCAGTAGTTCCTCCAGGGGCGGAGACACTGAAGCTTTCTTT. Amino acid sequence: CASSSSRGGDTEAFF.

V usage is TRBV28 and J usage is TRBJ2-3; D is unresolved. Trimming took 6 bases from V and 0 from J, leaving 16 bases between them. Germline V gene lookup returns CDR1 MDHEN and CDR2 SYDVKM. This CDR3 has 16 amino acids. CDR3 in amino acids: CASSSASVTSTDTQYF. In DNA form, the CDR3 reads TGTGCCAGCAGCAGCGCTTCCGTAACTAGCACAGATACGCAGTATTTT.

The V call is TRBV6-5, the J call TRBJ2-2, with 12 bases that match TRBD1. V lost 0 bases to trimming and J lost 7 bases; unmatched junction nucleotides: 3. Germline values: CDR1 MNHEY, CDR2 SVGAGI. The CDR3 spans 16 residues. CDR3 region: CASSYSGQGAGGELFF. The CDR3, as DNA: TGTGCCAGCAGTTACTCGGGACAGGGGGCAGGCGGGGAGCTGTTTTTT.

This clone appeared once. The chain has TRBV19 and TRBJ1-6; TRBD1 agrees at 7 bases. Trimming took 0 bases from V and 9 from J; bases not matched to a gene: 2. The germline gives CDR1 LNHDA, CDR2 SQIVND (reference sequence). The CDR3 spans 14 residues. The CDR3 region is CASSIEPGGSPLHF. The CDR3 nucleotides are TGTGCCAGTAGTATAGAACCAGGGGGTTCACCCCTCCACTTT. The entire variable domain, with the rest obtained from reference TRBV19 and TRBJ1-6, is as follows: DGGITQSPKYLFRKEGQNVTLSCEQNLNHDAMYWYRQDPGQGLRLIYYSQIVNDFQKGDIAEGYSVSREKKESFPLTVTSAQKNPTAFYLCASSIEPGGSPLHFGNGTRLTVT.

V usage is TRBV7-2 and J usage is TRBJ2-3; 8 nucleotides match TRBD2. The germline CDR1 and CDR2 sequences are SGHTA and FQGNSA. With V trimmed by 1 base and J by 3 bases, 3 bases remained unmatched. This CDR3 has 15 amino acids. For the CDR3, the DNA is TGTGCCAGCAGCTTAGGGATAGCGGGAACAGATACGCAGTATTTT. It codes for CASSLGIAGTDTQYF.

This clone was found once. CDR3 in DNA: TGCGCCACCCGGCCTGGCACTGAAGCTTTCTTT. Amino acids: CATRPGTEAFF. V is TRBV10-2 and J is TRBJ1-1; D unresolved. The length of the CDR3 is 11 residues. V was trimmed by 10 bases and J by 4 bases, leaving 10 bases between them. Germline assignment: CDR1 WSHSY and CDR2 SAAADI.

The sample holds a few counts of this clone. The chain uses TRBV6-1 and TRBJ1-6, with a weak D call TRBD1 (6 bases). V lost 1 base and J 9 bases, leaving 19 bases between the germline ends. The germline V gene encodes CDR1 MNHNS and CDR2 SASEGT. The CDR3 extends over 17 amino acids. The CDR3 DNA reads TGTGCCAGCAGTGAAGAGGGAAGGACAGATGACGGTTCACCCCTCCACTTT. Translation gives CASSEEGRTDDGSPLHF.

This clone has only a few counts. CDR3 DNA: TGTGCCAGCAGCTTCGGAGAGAGGGAGCAGTTCTTC. Protein: CASSFGEREQFF. The chain carries TRBV5-6 and TRBJ2-1; D unclear. The V gene's germline CDR1 is SGHDT and CDR2 YYEEEE. The CDR3 length is 12 residues. V shed 2 bases and J shed 10 bases, with 10 bases lying between them.

V usage is TRBV5-1 and J usage is TRBJ1-1, with unresolved D. V gave up 4 bases and J gave up 5 bases, with 12 bases separating them. The CDR3 contains 13 residues. Germline-derived CDR1 and CDR2 are SGHRS and YFSETQ. The CDR3 DNA follows: TGCGCCAGCAGCCCCTCGACGGGAACTGAAGCTTTCTTT. Its translation: CASSPSTGTEAFF.

Only a few counts were recorded for this clone. The V gene is TRBV27, the J gene TRBJ2-7, with TRBD2 matching 8 bases. The germline gives CDR1 MNHEY, CDR2 SMNVEV (reference sequence). This CDR3 is 15 amino acids long. The ends lost 6 bases at V and 4 bases at J; junction bases unmatched: 11. This chain's CDR3 is CASRNVLRGGYEQYF. CDR3 sequence (DNA): TGTGCCAGCAGGAACGTCCTTCGCGGGGGGTACGAGCAGTACTTC.

This clone occurred once. V is TRBV7-3 and J is TRBJ1-1; D perhaps matches TRBD1 (6 bases). Germline CDR1 is SGHTA and CDR2 is FQGTGA. V lost 3 bases and J lost 5, with 10 bases in between. The CDR3 is made up of 13 amino acids. The CDR3 loop reads CASSFTGLTEAFF. In nucleotides, the CDR3 is TGTGCCAGCAGCTTCACAGGGTTGACTGAAGCTTTCTTT. The full variable domain, its missing parts supplied by reference TRBV7-3 and TRBJ1-1, is GAGVSQTPSNKVTEKGKYVELRCDPISGHTALYWYRQSLGQGPEFLIYFQGTGAADDSGLPNDRFFAVRPEGSVSTLKIQRTERGDSAVYLCASSFTGLTEAFFGQGTRLTVV.

The chain has TRBV5-1 and TRBJ2-5; TRBD1 matches at 9 bases. Germline trimming cut 2 bases from V and 3 bases from J; bases unmatched to any gene: 14. CDR3 length equals 18 residues. The germline V gene has CDR1 SGHRS and CDR2 YFSETQ. DNA for the CDR3: TGCGCCAGCAGCTTTGTCGTACTTACCGGACAGGGGAAAGAGACCCAGTACTTC. Translated, it gives CASSFVVLTGQGKETQYF.

This chain joins TRBV11-2 and TRBJ1-2, with 7 bases lining up with TRBD1. This CDR3 spans 17 amino acids. The germline gives CDR1 SGHAT, CDR2 FQNNGV. With V trimmed by 5 bases and J by 3 bases, 15 bases remained unmatched. The CDR3 region is CASSPFVTTTGDYGYTF. The CDR3 DNA is TGTGCCAGCAGCCCTTTCGTGACCACCACAGGGGACTATGGCTACACCTTC.

The rearrangement uses TRBV4-1 and TRBJ2-2, with TRBD1 matching over 7 bases. V lost 4 bases, J lost 5 bases, and 4 bases stayed unmatched. The CDR3 contains 14 residues. Per the germline V gene, CDR1 is MGHRA and CDR2 is YSYEKL. DNA for the CDR3: TGCGCCAGCAGCCTAGGGGGCCTAACCGGGGAGCTGTTTTTT. As protein: CASSLGGLTGELFF.

The chain carries TRBV9 and TRBJ1-2; D not certain. The CDR3 is 12 residues long. Trimming cost V 6 bases and J 5 bases, with 11 bases left between them. Germline-derived CDR1 and CDR2 are SGDLS and YYNGEE. The CDR3 DNA reads as TGTGCCAGCATTGGAATGACTTATGGCTACACCTTC. As protein: CASIGMTYGYTF.

This clone was seen a single time. V is TRBV5-5 and J is TRBJ2-7; TRBD1 matches 7 bases. The CDR3 loop spans 15 amino acids. The V segment lost 5 bases and the J segment 1 base; nucleotides outside the gene matches: 9. CDR1 is SGHKS, CDR2 YYEKEE, per germline (reference sequence). The CDR3 DNA reads as TGTGCCAGCAGTCCTTGGACAGGAACTTCCTACGAGCAGTACTTC. Protein: CASSPWTGTSYEQYF.

The chain is built from TRBV14 and TRBJ2-2, with D uncertain. Trimming cost V 0 bases and J 6 bases, with 14 bases left between them. This CDR3 region has 16 residues. Germline V gene sequence: CDR1 SGHDN, CDR2 FVKESK. The CDR3 DNA is TGTGCCAGCAGCCAAGAAATCGACCCCCGCCCCGGGGAGCTGTTTTTT. Protein sequence: CASSQEIDPRPGELFF.

This chain uses TRBV27 with TRBJ1-2; 7 bases line up with TRBD1. Germline loops: CDR1 MNHEY, CDR2 SMNVEV (reference sequence). The ends lost 5 bases at V and 4 bases at J; junction bases unmatched: 10. This CDR3 spans 15 amino acids. CDR3 sequence reads: CASSPGTASGYGYTF. The CDR3 DNA reads as TGTGCCAGCAGTCCCGGGACAGCCTCTGGCTATGGCTACACCTTC.

The chain combines TRBV6-5 with TRBJ1-2; a weak D match, TRBD1 (5 bases). The CDR3 is made up of 16 amino acids. CDR1 is MNHEY and CDR2 is SVGAGI in the germline V gene. V lost 2 bases, J lost 5 bases, and 18 bases lay in between. The CDR3 nucleotides read TGTGCCAGCAGTTACCCGACCGGGGGTAAAGTTTATGGCTACACCTTC. Translation gives CASSYPTGGKVYGYTF.

The table lists this clone with a few counts. The V call is TRBV7-8, the J call TRBJ1-4, with D tentatively TRBD1 (5 bases). Germline V gene lookup returns CDR1 SGHVS and CDR2 FQNEAQ. V was shortened by 3 bases and J by 8 bases, with 10 bases between the two germline ends. The CDR3 is 13 amino acids. This chain's CDR3 is CASSFGRGEKLFF. In nucleotides, the CDR3 is TGTGCCAGCAGCTTTGGGAGGGGCGAAAAACTGTTTTTT.

The chain uses TRBV28 and TRBJ1-2; no clear D gene. There are 11 residues in the CDR3. CDR1 is MDHEN, CDR2 SYDVKM, per germline. V was clipped by 5 bases and J by 7 bases, with 8 bases between them. This CDR3 reads CASSALSGYTF. The CDR3 DNA reads as TGTGCCAGCAGTGCCCTATCTGGCTACACCTTC.